The 3 T cell receptor beta chains below all came from one sample that was sequenced in a study of early T cells in non-severe SARS-CoV-2 infection. TCRdb processed the 5' RACE reads anew with MiXCR; each CDR3 protein has one entry. The sample consists of 120,000 or so distinct CDR3 sequences, roughly 12% of them appearing once. The material sequenced was whole blood, taken at baseline. The receptors stem from an adult who was a healthcare worker with PCR-confirmed SARS-CoV-2 infection or an uninfected control (not recorded which).

CDR3 in DNA: TGTGCCAGCAGCTATTCTTCGGTGAGAACTAATGAAAAACTGTTTTTT. Translation gives CASSYSSVRTNEKLFF. The chain joins TRBV6-5 to TRBJ1-4, with no clear D. Per germline, CDR1 MNHEY and CDR2 SVGAGI. Trimming left V 6 bases short and J 1 base short, with 15 bases between. This CDR3 spans 16 amino acids.

This clonotype was picked up a small number of times. This chain joins TRBV29-1 and TRBJ2-1; the D gene is possibly TRBD1 (6 bases). The germline gives CDR1 SQVTM, CDR2 ANQGSEA. CDR3 size: 11 residues. V lost 6 bases to trimming and J lost 9 bases, with 12 bases between them. The CDR3 DNA reads TGCAGCGTGGGGGCAGCCCTTGAGCAGTTCTTC. Translated: CSVGAALEQFF.

This clonotype was detected many times. The CDR3 DNA reads TGCAGTGCCCCCGGGACCCACTATGGCTACACCTTC. Its protein is CSAPGTHYGYTF. The V gene is TRBV20-1, the J gene TRBJ1-2, with D perhaps TRBD1 (5 bases). The V gene's germline CDR1 is DFQATT and CDR2 SNEGSKA (reference sequence). CDR3 size: 12 residues. The ends were cut back, 6 bases at V and 3 bases at J, with 11 bases in the middle.